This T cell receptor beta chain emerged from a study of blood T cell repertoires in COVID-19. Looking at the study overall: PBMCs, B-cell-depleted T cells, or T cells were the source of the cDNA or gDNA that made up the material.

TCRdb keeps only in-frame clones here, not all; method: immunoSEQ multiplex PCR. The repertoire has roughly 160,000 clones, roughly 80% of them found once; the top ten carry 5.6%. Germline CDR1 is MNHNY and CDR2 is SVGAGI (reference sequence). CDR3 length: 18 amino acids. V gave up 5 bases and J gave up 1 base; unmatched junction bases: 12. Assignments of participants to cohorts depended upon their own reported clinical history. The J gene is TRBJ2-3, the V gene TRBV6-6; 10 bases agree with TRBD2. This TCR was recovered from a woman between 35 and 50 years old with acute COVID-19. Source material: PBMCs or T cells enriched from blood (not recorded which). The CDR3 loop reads CASSPGVLAGIGTDTQYF. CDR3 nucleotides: TGTGCCAGCAGTCCCGGTGTACTAGCGGGAATCGGCACAGATACGCAGTATTTT.